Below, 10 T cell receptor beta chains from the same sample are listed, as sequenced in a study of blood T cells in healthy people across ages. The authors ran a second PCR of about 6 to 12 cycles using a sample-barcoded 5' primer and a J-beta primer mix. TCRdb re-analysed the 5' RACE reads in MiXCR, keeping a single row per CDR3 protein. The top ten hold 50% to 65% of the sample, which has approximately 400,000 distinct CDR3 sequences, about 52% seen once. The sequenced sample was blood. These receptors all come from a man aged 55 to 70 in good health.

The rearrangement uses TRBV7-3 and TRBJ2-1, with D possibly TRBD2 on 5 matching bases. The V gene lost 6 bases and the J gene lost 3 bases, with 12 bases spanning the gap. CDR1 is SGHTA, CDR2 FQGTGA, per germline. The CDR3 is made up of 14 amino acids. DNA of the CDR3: TGTGCCAGCAGGCCCGGGAACCACTACAATGAGCAGTTCTTC. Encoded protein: CASRPGNHYNEQFF.

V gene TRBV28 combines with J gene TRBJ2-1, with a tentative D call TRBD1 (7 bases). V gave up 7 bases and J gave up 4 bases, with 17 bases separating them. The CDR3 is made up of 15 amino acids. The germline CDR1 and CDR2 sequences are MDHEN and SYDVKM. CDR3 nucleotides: TGTGCCAGCATCCAGGGGGGAGAAGTTTACAATGAGCAGTTCTTC. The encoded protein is CASIQGGEVYNEQFF.

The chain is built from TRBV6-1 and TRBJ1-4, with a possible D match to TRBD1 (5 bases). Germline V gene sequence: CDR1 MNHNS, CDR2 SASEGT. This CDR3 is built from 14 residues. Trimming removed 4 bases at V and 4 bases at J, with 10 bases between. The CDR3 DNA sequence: TGTGCCAGCAGTGGAGAGACAGATAATGAAAAACTGTTTTTT. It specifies CASSGETDNEKLFF.

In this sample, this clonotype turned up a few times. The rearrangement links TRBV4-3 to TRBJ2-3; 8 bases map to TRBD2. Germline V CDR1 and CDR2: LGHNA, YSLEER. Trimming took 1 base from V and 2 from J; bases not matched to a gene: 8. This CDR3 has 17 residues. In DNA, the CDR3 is TGCGCCAGCAGCCAAGTTCTTAGCGGGGCTTACACAGATACGCAGTATTTT. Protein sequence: CASSQVLSGAYTDTQYF.

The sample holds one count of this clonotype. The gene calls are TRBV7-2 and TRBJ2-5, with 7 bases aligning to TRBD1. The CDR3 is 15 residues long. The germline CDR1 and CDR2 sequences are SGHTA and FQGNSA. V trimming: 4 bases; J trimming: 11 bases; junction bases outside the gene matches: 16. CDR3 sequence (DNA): TGTGCCAGCAGCTGGTTTGGCAAGGGACAGCCACCTCAGTACTTC. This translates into CASSWFGKGQPPQYF.

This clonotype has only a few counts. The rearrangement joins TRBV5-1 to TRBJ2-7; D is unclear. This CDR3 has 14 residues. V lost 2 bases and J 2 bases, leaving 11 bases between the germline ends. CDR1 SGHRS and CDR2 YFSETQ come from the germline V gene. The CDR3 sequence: CASSFRNSAYEQYF. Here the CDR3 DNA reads TGCGCCAGCAGCTTTAGAAATTCCGCCTACGAGCAGTACTTC.

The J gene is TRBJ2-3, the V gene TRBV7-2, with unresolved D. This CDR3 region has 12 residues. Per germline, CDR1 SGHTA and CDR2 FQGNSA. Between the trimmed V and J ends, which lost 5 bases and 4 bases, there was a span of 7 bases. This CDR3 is CASSQYSDTQYF. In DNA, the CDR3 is TGTGCCAGCAGCCAATATTCAGATACGCAGTATTTT. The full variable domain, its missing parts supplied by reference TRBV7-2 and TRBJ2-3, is GAGVSQSPSNKVTEKGKDVELRCDPISGHTALYWYRQSLGQGLEFLIYFQGNSAPDKSGLPSDRFSAERTGGSVSTLTIQRTQQEDSAVYLCASSQYSDTQYFGPGTRLTVL.

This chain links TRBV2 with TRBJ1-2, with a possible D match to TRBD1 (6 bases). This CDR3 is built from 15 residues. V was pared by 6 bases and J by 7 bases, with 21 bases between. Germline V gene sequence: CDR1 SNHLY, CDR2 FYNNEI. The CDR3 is CASRDRVGAGTGYTF. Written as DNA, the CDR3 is TGTGCCAGCAGGGACCGGGTGGGGGCCGGGACTGGCTACACCTTC. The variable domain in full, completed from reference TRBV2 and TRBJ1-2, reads EPEVTQTPSHQVTQMGQEVILRCVPISNHLYFYWYRQILGQKVEFLVSFYNNEISEKSEIFDDQFSVERPDGSNFTLKIRSTKLEDSAMYFCASRDRVGAGTGYTFGSGTRLTVV.

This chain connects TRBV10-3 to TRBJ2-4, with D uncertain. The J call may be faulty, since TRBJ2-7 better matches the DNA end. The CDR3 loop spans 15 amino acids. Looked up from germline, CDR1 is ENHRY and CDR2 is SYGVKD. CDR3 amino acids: CAISESGKQHYEQYF. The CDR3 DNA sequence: TGTGCCATCAGTGAGTCGGGCAAGCAGCACTACGAGCAGTACTTC.

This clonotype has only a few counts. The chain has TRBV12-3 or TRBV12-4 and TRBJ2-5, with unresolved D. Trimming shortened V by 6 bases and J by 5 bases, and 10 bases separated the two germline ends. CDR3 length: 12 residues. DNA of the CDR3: TGTGCCAGCAGCCCGACATTCGAGACCCAGTACTTC. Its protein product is CASSPTFETQYF.